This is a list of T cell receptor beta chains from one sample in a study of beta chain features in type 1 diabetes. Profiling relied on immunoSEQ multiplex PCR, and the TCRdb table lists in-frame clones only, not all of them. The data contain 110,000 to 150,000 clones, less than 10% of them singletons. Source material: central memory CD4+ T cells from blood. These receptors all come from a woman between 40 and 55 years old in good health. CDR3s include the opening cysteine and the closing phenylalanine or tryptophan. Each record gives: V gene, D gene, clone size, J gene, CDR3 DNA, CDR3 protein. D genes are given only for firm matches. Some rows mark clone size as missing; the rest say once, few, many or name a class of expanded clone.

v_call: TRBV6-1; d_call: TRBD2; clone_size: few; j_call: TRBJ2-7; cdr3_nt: TGTGCCAGCAGTCTTAGCGGGGGCTACGAGCAGTACTTC; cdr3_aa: CASSLSGGYEQYF
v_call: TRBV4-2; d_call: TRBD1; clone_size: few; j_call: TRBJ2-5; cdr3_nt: TGTGCCAGCAGCCAAGGACAGGGCGTTCGGAGAGAGACCCAGTACTTC; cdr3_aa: CASSQGQGVRRETQYF
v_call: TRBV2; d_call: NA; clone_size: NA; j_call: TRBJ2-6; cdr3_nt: TGTGCCAGCAGTGAAGAACTCGTCCTGACTTTC; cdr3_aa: CASSEELVLTF
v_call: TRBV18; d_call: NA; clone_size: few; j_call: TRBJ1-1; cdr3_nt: TGTGCCAGCTCAATAGGCGGGGCCAATCTGAACACTGAAGCTTTCTTT; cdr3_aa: CASSIGGANLNTEAFF
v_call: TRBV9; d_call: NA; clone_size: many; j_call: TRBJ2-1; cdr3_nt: TGTGCCAGCAGTCCCTCTAACGATGAGCAGTTCTTC; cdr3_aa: CASSPSNDEQFF
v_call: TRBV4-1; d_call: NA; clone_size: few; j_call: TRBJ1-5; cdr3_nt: TGCGCCAGCAGCCAAGGACAGTGGGGCAATCAGCCCCAGCATTTT; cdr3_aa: CASSQGQWGNQPQHF
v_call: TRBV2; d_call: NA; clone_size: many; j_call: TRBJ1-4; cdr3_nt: TGTGCCAGCAGTGTCGATCGGGGGAGTGGAGAAAAACTGTTTTTT; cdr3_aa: CASSVDRGSGEKLFF
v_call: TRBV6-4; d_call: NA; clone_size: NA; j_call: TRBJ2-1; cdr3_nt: TGTGCCAGCAGTGAGGGCGGGGCGTACAATGAGCAGTTCTTC; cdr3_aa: CASSEGGAYNEQFF
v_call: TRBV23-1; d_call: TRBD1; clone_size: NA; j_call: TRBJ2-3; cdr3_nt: TGCGCCAGCAGTCAACCCGGGGGGCAGGACAGGGGGCTCGGGTCGAATACGCAGTATTTT; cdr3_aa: CASSQPGGQDRGLGSNTQYF
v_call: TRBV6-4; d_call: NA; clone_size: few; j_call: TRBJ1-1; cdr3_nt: TGTGCCAGCAGTGACTTTGGACATGGAGCATCTGAAGCTTTCTTT; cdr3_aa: CASSDFGHGASEAFF
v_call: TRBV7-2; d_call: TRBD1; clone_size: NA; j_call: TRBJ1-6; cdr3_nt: TGTGCCAGCAGCTTAGGACAGGGCCCTTGGGAGGACCTCCACTTT; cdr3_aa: CASSLGQGPWEDLHF
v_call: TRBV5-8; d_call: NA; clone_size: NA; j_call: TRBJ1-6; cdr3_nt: TGTGCCAGCAGCATTCAGGGGTTTTTGAATTCACCCCTCCACTTT; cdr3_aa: CASSIQGFLNSPLHF
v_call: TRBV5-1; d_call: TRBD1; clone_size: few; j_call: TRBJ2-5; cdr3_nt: TGCGCCAGCAGCTTAACCACAGGGGCCCGCGCGGAGACCCAGTACTTC; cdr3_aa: CASSLTTGARAETQYF
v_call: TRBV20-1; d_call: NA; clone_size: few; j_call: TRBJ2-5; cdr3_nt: TGCAGCCTGCGGGCCGAAGAGACCCAGTACTTC; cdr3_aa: CSLRAEETQYF